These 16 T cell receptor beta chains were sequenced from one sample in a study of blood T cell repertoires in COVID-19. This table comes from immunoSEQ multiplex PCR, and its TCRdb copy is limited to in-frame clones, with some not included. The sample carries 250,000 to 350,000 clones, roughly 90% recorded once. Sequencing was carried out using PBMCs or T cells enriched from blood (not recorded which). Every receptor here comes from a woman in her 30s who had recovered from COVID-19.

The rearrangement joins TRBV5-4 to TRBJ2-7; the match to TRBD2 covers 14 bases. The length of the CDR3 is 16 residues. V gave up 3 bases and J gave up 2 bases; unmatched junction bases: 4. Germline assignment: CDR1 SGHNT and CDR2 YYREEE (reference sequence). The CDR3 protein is CASSSGTSGSPYEQYF. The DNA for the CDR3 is TGTGCCAGCAGCTCGGGGACTAGCGGGAGTCCCTACGAGCAGTACTTC.

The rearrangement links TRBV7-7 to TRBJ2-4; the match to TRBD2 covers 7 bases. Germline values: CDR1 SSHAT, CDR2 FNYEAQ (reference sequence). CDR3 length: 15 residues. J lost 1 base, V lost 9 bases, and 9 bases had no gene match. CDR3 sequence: CASGWEGPAKNIQYF. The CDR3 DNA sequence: TGTGCCAGTGGGTGGGAGGGCCCGGCCAAAAACATTCAGTACTTC.

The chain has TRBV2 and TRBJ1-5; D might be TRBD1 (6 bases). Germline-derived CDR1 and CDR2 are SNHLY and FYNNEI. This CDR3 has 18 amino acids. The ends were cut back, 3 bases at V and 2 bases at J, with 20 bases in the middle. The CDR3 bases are TGTGCCAGCAGTGATCGTCAGGGGATCGTTTATCGCAATCAGCCCCAGCATTTT. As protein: CASSDRQGIVYRNQPQHF.

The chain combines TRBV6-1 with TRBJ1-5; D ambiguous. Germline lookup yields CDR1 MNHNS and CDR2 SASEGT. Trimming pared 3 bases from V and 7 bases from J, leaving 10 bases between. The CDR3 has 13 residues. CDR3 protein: CASSDREFQPQHF. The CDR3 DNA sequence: TGTGCCAGCAGTGATAGAGAATTCCAGCCCCAGCATTTT.

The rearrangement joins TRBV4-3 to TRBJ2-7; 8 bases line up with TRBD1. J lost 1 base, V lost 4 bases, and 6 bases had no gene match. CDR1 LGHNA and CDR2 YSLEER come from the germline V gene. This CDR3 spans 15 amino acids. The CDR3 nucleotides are TGCGCCAGCAGCCGCTTGACAGGGGAGTCCTACGAGCAGTACTTC. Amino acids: CASSRLTGESYEQYF.

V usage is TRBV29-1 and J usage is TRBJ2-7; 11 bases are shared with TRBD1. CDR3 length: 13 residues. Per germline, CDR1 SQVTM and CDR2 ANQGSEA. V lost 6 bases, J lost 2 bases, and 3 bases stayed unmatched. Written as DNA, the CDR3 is TGCAGCGTCCGGACAGGGGGCACCTACGAGCAGTACTTC. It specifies CSVRTGGTYEQYF.

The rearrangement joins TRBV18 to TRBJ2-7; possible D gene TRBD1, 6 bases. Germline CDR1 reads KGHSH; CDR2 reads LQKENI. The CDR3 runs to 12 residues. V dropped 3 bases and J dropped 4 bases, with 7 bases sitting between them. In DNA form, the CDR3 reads TGTGCCAGCTCACCGAGGGGGTACGAGCAGTACTTC. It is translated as CASSPRGYEQYF.

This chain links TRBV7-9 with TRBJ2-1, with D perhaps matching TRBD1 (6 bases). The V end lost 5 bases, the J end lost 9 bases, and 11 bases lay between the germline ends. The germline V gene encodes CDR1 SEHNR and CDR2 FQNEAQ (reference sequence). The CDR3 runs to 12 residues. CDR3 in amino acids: CASSPTGIEQFF. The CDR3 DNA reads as TGTGCCAGCAGCCCCACAGGGATTGAGCAGTTCTTC.

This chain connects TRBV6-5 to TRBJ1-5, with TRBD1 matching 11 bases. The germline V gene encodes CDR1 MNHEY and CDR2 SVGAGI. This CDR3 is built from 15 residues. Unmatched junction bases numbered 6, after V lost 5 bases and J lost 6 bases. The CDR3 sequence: CASSPGQGAFQPQHF. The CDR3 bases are TGTGCCAGCAGTCCCGGACAGGGGGCGTTTCAGCCCCAGCATTTT.

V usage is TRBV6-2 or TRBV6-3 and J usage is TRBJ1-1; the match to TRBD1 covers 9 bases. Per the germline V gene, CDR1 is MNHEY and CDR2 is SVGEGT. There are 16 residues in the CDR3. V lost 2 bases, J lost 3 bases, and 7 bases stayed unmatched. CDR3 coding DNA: TGTGCCAGCAGTTACCCCCCCGGGACAGGGTACACTGAAGCTTTCTTT. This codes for CASSYPPGTGYTEAFF.

CDR3 nucleotides: TGTGCCAGTTCGGGACATAATTCCTACGAGCAGTACTTC. Protein: CASSGHNSYEQYF. V is TRBV10-3 and J is TRBJ2-7; D might be TRBD1 (6 bases). Germline CDR1 ENHRY, CDR2 SYGVKD. Trimming removed 10 bases from V and 1 base from J, with 14 bases in between. The CDR3 extends over 13 amino acids.

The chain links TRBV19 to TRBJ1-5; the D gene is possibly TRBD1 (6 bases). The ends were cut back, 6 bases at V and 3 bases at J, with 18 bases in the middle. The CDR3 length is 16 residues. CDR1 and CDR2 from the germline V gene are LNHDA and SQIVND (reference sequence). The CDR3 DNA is TGTGCCAGTAGAAAGTCAGGGGTACGCTACAATCAGCCCCAGCATTTT. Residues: CASRKSGVRYNQPQHF.

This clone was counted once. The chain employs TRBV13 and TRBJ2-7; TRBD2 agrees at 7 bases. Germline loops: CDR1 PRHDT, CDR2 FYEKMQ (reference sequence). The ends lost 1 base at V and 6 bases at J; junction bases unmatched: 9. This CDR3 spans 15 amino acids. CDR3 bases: TGTGCCAGCAGCTTAGATAGACTAGCCGCCGCCGAGCAGTACTTC. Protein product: CASSLDRLAAAEQYF.

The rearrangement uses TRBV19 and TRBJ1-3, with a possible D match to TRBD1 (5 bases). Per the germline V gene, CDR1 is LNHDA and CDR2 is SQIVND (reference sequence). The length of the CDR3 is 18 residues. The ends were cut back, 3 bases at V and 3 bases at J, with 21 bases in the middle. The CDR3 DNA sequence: TGTGCCAGTAGTATCGTCATCGGGGGATCCCGGATTGGAAACACCATATATTTT. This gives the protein CASSIVIGGSRIGNTIYF.

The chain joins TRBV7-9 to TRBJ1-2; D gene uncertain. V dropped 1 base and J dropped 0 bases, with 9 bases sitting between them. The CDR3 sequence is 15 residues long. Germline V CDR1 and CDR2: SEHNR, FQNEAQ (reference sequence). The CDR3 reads CASSLVGEANYGYTF. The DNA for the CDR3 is TGTGCCAGCAGCTTAGTGGGAGAAGCTAACTATGGCTACACCTTC. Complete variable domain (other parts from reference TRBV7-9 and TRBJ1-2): DTGVSQNPRHKITKRGQNVTFRCDPISEHNRLYWYRQTLGQGPEFLTYFQNEAQLEKSRLLSDRFSAERPKGSFSTLEIQRTEQGDSAMYLCASSLVGEANYGYTFGSGTRLTVV.

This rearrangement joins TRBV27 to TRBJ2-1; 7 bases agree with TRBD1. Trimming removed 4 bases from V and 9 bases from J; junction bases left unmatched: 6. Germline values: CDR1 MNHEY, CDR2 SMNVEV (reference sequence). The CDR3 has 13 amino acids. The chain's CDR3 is CASSWAGGGEQFF. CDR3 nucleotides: TGTGCCAGCAGTTGGGCAGGGGGTGGTGAGCAGTTCTTC.